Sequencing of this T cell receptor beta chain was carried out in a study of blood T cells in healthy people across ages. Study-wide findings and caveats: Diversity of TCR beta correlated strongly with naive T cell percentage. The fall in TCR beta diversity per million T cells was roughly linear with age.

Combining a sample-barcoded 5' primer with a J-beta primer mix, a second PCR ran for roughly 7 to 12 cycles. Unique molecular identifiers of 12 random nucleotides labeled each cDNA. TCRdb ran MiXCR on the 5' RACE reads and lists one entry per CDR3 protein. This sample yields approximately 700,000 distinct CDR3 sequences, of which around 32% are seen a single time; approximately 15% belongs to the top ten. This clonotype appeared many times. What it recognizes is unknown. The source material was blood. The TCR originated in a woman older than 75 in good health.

CDR3 DNA sequence: TGTGCCAGCAGCCCGGGACTAGCGGGGGAAGGGGCCCAGTACTTC. Its protein is CASSPGLAGEGAQYF. The chain uses TRBV7-3 and TRBJ2-5; 14 nucleotides line up with TRBD2. Germline CDR1 SGHTA, CDR2 FQGTGA. The CDR3 loop spans 15 amino acids. V gave up 5 bases and J gave up 9 bases; unmatched junction bases: 8.